The present T cell receptor beta chain was sequenced within a study of T-cell memory formation after mild COVID-19. The CDR3 runs 14 residues. Trimming took off 3 bases at V and 3 bases at J, with 9 bases between the two ends. CDR1 SGHRS and CDR2 YFSETQ come from the germline V gene. In this sample, this clonotype turned up a few times. TCRdb reanalysed the 5' RACE reads using MiXCR and keeps one entry per CDR3 protein. Found here are 450,000 to 650,000 distinct CDR3 sequences, roughly a fifth of them singletons; the top ten hold approximately 8.4%. The specimen sequenced was PBMCs or a T cell subset sorted from them (not recorded which). The chain couples TRBV5-1 to TRBJ2-2; the D gene is possibly TRBD2 (6 bases). This sequence was found in an adult woman who had mild COVID-19 (a few samples of this study predate the infection). Cell type and time point are not known. The CDR3 spells CASSYGTYTGELFF. Here the CDR3 DNA reads TGCGCCAGCAGCTACGGGACTTACACCGGGGAGCTGTTTTTT.